Below, one TCR beta chain is given with its context. Its matching antigen is unknown. Using its own MiXCR run on the reads, TCRdb lists one record per CDR3 protein. Of approximately 990,000 distinct CDR3 sequences in the sample, approximately 30% were seen once. This record belongs to a study of T cell repertoires in cytomegalovirus infection. Study as a whole: Indications came from public TCR beta signatures; they pointed to CMV infection and to a matching HLA type. Overall study findings and caveats: Carriers of CMV and the relevant HLA type were discriminated by public TCR beta frequency.

This TCR was sampled from a human donor in good health (CMV status not recorded). Some clones in this sample may be carry-over from other donors' samples. The sequencing here drew on cultured CD8+ T cells from PBMCs, taken from culture after CMV antigen stimulation.

The CDR3: CASSLGSLTYEQYF. CDR3 nucleotide sequence: TGTGCCAGCAGCTTGGGGTCTCTCACCTACGAGCAGTACTTC. V is TRBV5-5 and J is TRBJ2-7; D unclear. V lost 0 bases, J lost 2 bases, and 9 bases lay in between. CDR3 length: 14 residues. Germline lookup yields CDR1 SGHKS and CDR2 YYEKEE (reference sequence).